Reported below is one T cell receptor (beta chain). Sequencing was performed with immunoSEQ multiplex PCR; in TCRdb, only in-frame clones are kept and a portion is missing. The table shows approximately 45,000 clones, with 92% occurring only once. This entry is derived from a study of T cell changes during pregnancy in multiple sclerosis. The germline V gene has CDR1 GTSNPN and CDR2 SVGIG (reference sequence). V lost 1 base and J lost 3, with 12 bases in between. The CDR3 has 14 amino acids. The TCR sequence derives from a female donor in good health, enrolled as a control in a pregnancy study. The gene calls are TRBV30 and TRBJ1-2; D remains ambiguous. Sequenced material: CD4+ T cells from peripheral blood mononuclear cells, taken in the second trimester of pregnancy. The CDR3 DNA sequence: TGTGCCTGGAGTGCCCACGACTCATACTATGGCTACACCTTC. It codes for CAWSAHDSYYGYTF.